This T cell receptor (beta chain) emerged from a study of blood T cell repertoires in COVID-19 (dated by TCRdb to 2020 to 2021). For the wider study: Samples from collaborators originated in the United States, Italy and Spain and spanned both the acute and convalescent phases of COVID-19. The repertoires were made available in a free public database intended to serve as a resource for research on the immune response to SARS-CoV-2. Where available, HLA class I and class II types were taken from metadata supplied by the sample provider and were not determined by assay-based typing. The dataset comprised deeply sampled blood TCRbeta repertoires from subjects exposed to, actively infected with, or recovered from COVID-19. The material from the prospective study consisted of cDNA or gDNA derived from T cells, B-cell-depleted T cells, or PBMCs. The samples were drawn from the first 160 participants of the ongoing ImmuneRACE study and from 1,254 subjects provided by 6 global collaborators. A de-identified subject ID, COVID-19 status, age in years and sex were almost always included in the sample metadata.

Broad study findings and their caveats: The quantity of clinical and demographic metadata differed by source and by participant and was supplied without curation.

On this clone: There is no known antigen for this receptor. Per-nucleotide qualities are absent, and no much larger clonotype sits a single base away.

Whole blood was collected in K2EDTA tubes by collaborating institutions according to the institutions' own protocols. Collaborator samples were shipped for TCRbeta analysis as frozen whole blood, isolated PBMCs, or DNA extracted from either sample type. The immunoSEQ Assay, a bias-controlled multiplex PCR, was used to amplify TCRbeta CDR3 regions from genomic DNA. The original methods were these. The number of nucleated cells in each sample was estimated from the amplification of reference gene primers within the assay. Sequence reads were collapsed and filtered to measure the absolute abundance of every unique TCRbeta CDR3 rearrangement. Productive Simpson clonality was computed per sample as the square root of Simpson's diversity index over productive rearrangements. TCRdb took over this immuneACCESS table, retaining in-frame rearrangements with V and J assigned. Such tables are incomplete; in checked studies, under half of the missing clones stem from an unresolved V gene, and the remainder is unexplained. The DNA was the basis for D and trimming; V, J and clone size are from that table. This sample holds 110,000 to 150,000 clones; roughly four fifths were observed only once. The ten biggest clones cover roughly 4% of the sample.

Its CDR3 holds 17 amino acids, cysteine through phenylalanine. Only the CDR3 DNA stays, 51 bases, in frame from base 1. The germline V gene specifies MDHEN as CDR1 and SYDVKM as CDR2. The V end loses 4 bases and the J end loses 10 bases, and a stretch of 28 bases separates them. The receptor's source is a woman aged 80 or over with acute or convalescent COVID-19. Sequenced: peripheral blood. This chain joins TRBV28 to TRBJ1-2, with TRBD1 perhaps the D gene, on 6 matching bases. The sequenced DNA: TGTGCCAGCAGTTCCGCCAGCCTAGCCGGGACAATACAAGACTACACCTTC. Translated, it gives CASSSASLAGTIQDYTF.